This is a list of T cell receptor beta chains from one sample in a study of early stage breast cancer tumors. Here immunoSEQ multiplex PCR was the method, and the copy in TCRdb shows in-frame clones only, minus some. The table lists tens of thousands of clones, around 75% of them singletons, with around 10% in the top ten. The material sequenced was breast tumor tissue. These receptors were collected from a person in their thirties with breast cancer. Both conserved end residues are part of each CDR3. D genes are given only for firm matches. The listing skips clone size in some rows; elsewhere it reads once, few, many or a size class.

d_gene: -; abundance: few; j_gene: TRBJ2-1; v_gene: TRBV2; CDR3nt: TGTGCCAGCAGTTACGGTGAAGAGCAGTTCTTC; CDR3aa: CASSYGEEQFF
d_gene: -; abundance: -; j_gene: TRBJ2-3; v_gene: TRBV7-3; CDR3nt: TGTGCCAGCAGCGTAAATCCTAGCGCGAGCACAGATACGCAGTATTTT; CDR3aa: CASSVNPSASTDTQYF
d_gene: TRBD1; abundance: -; j_gene: TRBJ1-1; v_gene: TRBV6-5; CDR3nt: TGTGCCAGCAGTTCCCACACAGGGGCTGGGGGTGAAGCTTTCTTT; CDR3aa: CASSSHTGAGGEAFF
d_gene: -; abundance: -; j_gene: TRBJ1-1; v_gene: TRBV27; CDR3nt: TGTGCCAGCAGTCTGAGGGGACAAGCTCCCATGAACACTGAAGCTTTCTTT; CDR3aa: CASSLRGQAPMNTEAFF
d_gene: -; abundance: -; j_gene: TRBJ2-1; v_gene: TRBV11-2; CDR3nt: TGTGCCAGCAGCTTGGGGCTTGAGCAGTTCTTC; CDR3aa: CASSLGLEQFF
d_gene: -; abundance: once; j_gene: TRBJ1-5; v_gene: TRBV19; CDR3nt: TGTGCCAGTAGAAAAACGCCCCAGGGAAAATTCTCAATGACGCCCCAGCATTTT; CDR3aa: CASRKTPQGKFSMTPQHF
d_gene: -; abundance: -; j_gene: TRBJ2-7; v_gene: TRBV13; CDR3nt: TGTGCCAGCAGCCTTATAGGGGCCCCCACGGGCATTAAGTCCTACGAGCAGTACTTC; CDR3aa: CASSLIGAPTGIKSYEQYF
d_gene: TRBD2; abundance: -; j_gene: TRBJ2-5; v_gene: TRBV5-6; CDR3nt: TGTGCCAGCAGCGGACTAGCTCTGGAGACCCAGTACTTC; CDR3aa: CASSGLALETQYF
d_gene: -; abundance: -; j_gene: TRBJ1-3; v_gene: TRBV18; CDR3nt: TGTGCCAGCTCACTTGGGGCAGAGGCTGGAAACACCATATATTTT; CDR3aa: CASSLGAEAGNTIYF
d_gene: -; abundance: -; j_gene: TRBJ2-4; v_gene: TRBV6-6; CDR3nt: TGTGCCAGCAGTTATCGGGACGGTGAAAACATTCAGTACTTC; CDR3aa: CASSYRDGENIQYF
d_gene: -; abundance: -; j_gene: TRBJ1-1; v_gene: TRBV10-3; CDR3nt: TGTGCCATCAGTGACGTAAGGGACACTGAAGCTTTCTTT; CDR3aa: CAISDVRDTEAFF
d_gene: -; abundance: -; j_gene: TRBJ1-1; v_gene: TRBV29-1; CDR3nt: TGCAGCGTTGAGGGCCAGGAGAACACTGAAGCTTTCTTT; CDR3aa: CSVEGQENTEAFF
d_gene: TRBD2; abundance: -; j_gene: TRBJ2-3; v_gene: TRBV2; CDR3nt: TGTGCCAGCAGTGGGGGGCTAGCGGGAGGGCCCACAGATACGCAGTATTTT; CDR3aa: CASSGGLAGGPTDTQYF
d_gene: -; abundance: once; j_gene: TRBJ2-6; v_gene: TRBV6-5; CDR3nt: TGTGCCAGCAGACCAGGGTCCTCTGGGGCCAACGTCCTGACTTTC; CDR3aa: CASRPGSSGANVLTF
d_gene: TRBD1; abundance: -; j_gene: TRBJ2-7; v_gene: TRBV13; CDR3nt: TGTGCCAGCAGGGAGGACAGGGGCTTCTCCTACGAGCAGTACTTC; CDR3aa: CASREDRGFSYEQYF
d_gene: -; abundance: -; j_gene: TRBJ2-1; v_gene: TRBV30; CDR3nt: TGTGCCTGGAGTCCCACTAATTTCAATGAGCAGTTCTTC; CDR3aa: CAWSPTNFNEQFF
d_gene: -; abundance: -; j_gene: TRBJ2-5; v_gene: TRBV14; CDR3nt: TGTGCCAGCAGCCAGGCTCTGTGGGGGATTCAAGAGACCCAGTACTTC; CDR3aa: CASSQALWGIQETQYF
d_gene: -; abundance: few; j_gene: TRBJ1-1; v_gene: TRBV19; CDR3nt: TGTGCCAGTAGTATTCGGAAGACAACACTCGGGAACACTGAAGCTTTCTTT; CDR3aa: CASSIRKTTLGNTEAFF
d_gene: TRBD2; abundance: -; j_gene: TRBJ2-3; v_gene: TRBV30; CDR3nt: TGTGCCTGCGGGGAGGGAGATACGCAGTATTTT; CDR3aa: CACGEGDTQYF
d_gene: -; abundance: -; j_gene: TRBJ2-2; v_gene: TRBV30; CDR3nt: TGTGCCTGGAACCACGGACACAACACCGGGGAGCTGTTTTTT; CDR3aa: CAWNHGHNTGELFF
d_gene: -; abundance: -; j_gene: TRBJ2-5; v_gene: TRBV4-1; CDR3nt: TGCGCCAGCAGCCAAGATGTAAGGGGATGGGAGACCCAGTACTTC; CDR3aa: CASSQDVRGWETQYF
d_gene: TRBD1; abundance: -; j_gene: TRBJ1-4; v_gene: TRBV7-9; CDR3nt: TGTGCCAGCAGCTCGACGGGACAGTCGAATGAAAAACTGTTTTTT; CDR3aa: CASSSTGQSNEKLFF
d_gene: -; abundance: -; j_gene: TRBJ2-2; v_gene: TRBV27; CDR3nt: TGTGCCAGCAGTTTTTCCACCGGGGAGCTGTTTTTT; CDR3aa: CASSFSTGELFF
d_gene: -; abundance: few; j_gene: TRBJ2-7; v_gene: TRBV5-1; CDR3nt: TGCGCCAGCAGCTTGGGCGCTAGGTCCTACGAGCAGTACTTC; CDR3aa: CASSLGARSYEQYF
d_gene: TRBD1; abundance: -; j_gene: TRBJ2-7; v_gene: TRBV9; CDR3nt: TGTGCCAGCAGCGCAAAACCGGGACAGGCGGCGGCATACGAGCAGTACTTC; CDR3aa: CASSAKPGQAAAYEQYF
d_gene: TRBD1; abundance: few; j_gene: TRBJ2-7; v_gene: TRBV27; CDR3nt: TGTGCCAGCAGTTTAGGGATTGGGGACAGGAGATACGAGCAGTACTTC; CDR3aa: CASSLGIGDRRYEQYF
d_gene: -; abundance: once; j_gene: TRBJ1-1; v_gene: TRBV18; CDR3nt: TGTGCCAGCTCACCACCGGGACGGCCGAACACTGAAGCTTTCTTT; CDR3aa: CASSPPGRPNTEAFF
d_gene: -; abundance: few; j_gene: TRBJ2-3; v_gene: TRBV19; CDR3nt: TGTGCCAGTAGGCGGGGACCAAGCACAGATACGCAGTATTTT; CDR3aa: CASRRGPSTDTQYF
d_gene: TRBD2; abundance: -; j_gene: TRBJ2-7; v_gene: TRBV7-2; CDR3nt: TGTGCCAGCTTCCCCTACCGCGGGAGCCCTTACGAGCAGTACTTC; CDR3aa: CASFPYRGSPYEQYF
d_gene: TRBD2; abundance: -; j_gene: TRBJ2-7; v_gene: TRBV6-1; CDR3nt: TGTGCCAGCACAACTAGCGGGAGGGGGGGCGAGCAGTACTTC; CDR3aa: CASTTSGRGGEQYF
d_gene: -; abundance: -; j_gene: TRBJ2-7; v_gene: TRBV11-1; CDR3nt: TGTGCCAGCAGCTCCCGGGACCGACACGAGCAGTACTTC; CDR3aa: CASSSRDRHEQYF
d_gene: -; abundance: -; j_gene: TRBJ2-7; v_gene: TRBV29-1; CDR3nt: TGCAGCGTTGAGGACGAGCCCCGCTACGAGCAGTACTTC; CDR3aa: CSVEDEPRYEQYF
d_gene: -; abundance: -; j_gene: TRBJ2-3; v_gene: TRBV30; CDR3nt: TGTGCCTGGAGTACGACGGGTAATACGCAGTATTTT; CDR3aa: CAWSTTGNTQYF
d_gene: -; abundance: -; j_gene: TRBJ1-2; v_gene: TRBV21-1; CDR3nt: TGTGCCAGCAGCAAAACAGGGCAAGGCTACACCTTC; CDR3aa: CASSKTGQGYTF
d_gene: -; abundance: -; j_gene: TRBJ1-3; v_gene: TRBV19; CDR3nt: TGTGCCAGTAGTACCCAGGAGGGAAGTGGAAACACCATATATTTT; CDR3aa: CASSTQEGSGNTIYF
d_gene: TRBD1; abundance: few; j_gene: TRBJ2-3; v_gene: TRBV23-1; CDR3nt: TGCGCCAGCAGCCGGGACAGGGAGGAAGATACGCAGTATTTT; CDR3aa: CASSRDREEDTQYF
d_gene: TRBD2; abundance: -; j_gene: TRBJ2-5; v_gene: TRBV5-4; CDR3nt: TGTGCCAGCAGCTTGACTAGCGGGAGGGCCCGGGAGACCCAGTACTTC; CDR3aa: CASSLTSGRARETQYF
d_gene: -; abundance: -; j_gene: TRBJ2-5; v_gene: TRBV4-2; CDR3nt: TGTGCCAGCAGCCAAGAGTTAGGTGGCGGTGAGACCCAGTACTTC; CDR3aa: CASSQELGGGETQYF
d_gene: -; abundance: -; j_gene: TRBJ2-7; v_gene: TRBV4-3; CDR3nt: TGCGCCAGCAGCCAATTCCCCGGGGATACCTACGAGCAGTACTTC; CDR3aa: CASSQFPGDTYEQYF
d_gene: -; abundance: -; j_gene: TRBJ2-1; v_gene: TRBV5-1; CDR3nt: TGCGCCAGCAGCTGGAGAATCGGCTCGGCCTACAATGAGCAGTTCTTC; CDR3aa: CASSWRIGSAYNEQFF
d_gene: -; abundance: -; j_gene: TRBJ2-2; v_gene: TRBV18; CDR3nt: TGTGCCAGCTCACCAGGGTACCCCGGGGAGCTGTTTTTT; CDR3aa: CASSPGYPGELFF
d_gene: -; abundance: -; j_gene: TRBJ1-1; v_gene: TRBV14; CDR3nt: TGTGCCAGCTCGCCCCAGACAGCCCAGAGGAACACTGAAGCTTTCTTT; CDR3aa: CASSPQTAQRNTEAFF
d_gene: -; abundance: -; j_gene: TRBJ1-5; v_gene: TRBV7-2; CDR3nt: TGTGCCAGCAGCTTAGGCAGGGGAAGCAATCAGCCCCAGCATTTT; CDR3aa: CASSLGRGSNQPQHF
d_gene: -; abundance: -; j_gene: TRBJ2-2; v_gene: TRBV6-1; CDR3nt: TGTGCCATCCTGGCGCCAGGGGGAGGGACCGGGGAGCTGTTTTTT; CDR3aa: CAILAPGGGTGELFF
d_gene: -; abundance: -; j_gene: TRBJ1-5; v_gene: TRBV27; CDR3nt: TGTGCCAGCAGCACGGACTTCAATCAGCCCCAGCATTTT; CDR3aa: CASSTDFNQPQHF